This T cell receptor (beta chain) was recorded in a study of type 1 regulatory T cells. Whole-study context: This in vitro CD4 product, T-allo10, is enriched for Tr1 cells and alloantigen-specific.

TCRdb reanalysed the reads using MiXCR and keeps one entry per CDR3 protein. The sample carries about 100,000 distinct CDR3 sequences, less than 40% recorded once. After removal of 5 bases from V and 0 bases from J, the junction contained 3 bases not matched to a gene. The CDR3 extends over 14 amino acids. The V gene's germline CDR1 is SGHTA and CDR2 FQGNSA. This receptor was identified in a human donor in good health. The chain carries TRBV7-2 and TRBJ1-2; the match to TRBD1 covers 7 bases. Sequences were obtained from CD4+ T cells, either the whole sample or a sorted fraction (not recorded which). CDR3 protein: CASSHGTANYGYTF. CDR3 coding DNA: TGTGCCAGCAGCCATGGGACAGCTAACTATGGCTACACCTTC.